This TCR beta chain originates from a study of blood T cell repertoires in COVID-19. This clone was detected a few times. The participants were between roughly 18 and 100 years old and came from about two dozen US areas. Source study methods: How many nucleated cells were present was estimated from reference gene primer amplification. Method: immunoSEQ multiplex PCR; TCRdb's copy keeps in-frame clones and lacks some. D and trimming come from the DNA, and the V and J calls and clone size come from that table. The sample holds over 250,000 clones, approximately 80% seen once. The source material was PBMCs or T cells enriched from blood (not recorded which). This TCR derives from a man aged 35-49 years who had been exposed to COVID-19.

CDR3 in amino acids: CASSQGQNTEAFF. The CDR3 bases are TGCGCCAGCAGCCAGGGACAGAACACTGAAGCTTTCTTT. The gene calls are TRBV4-1 and TRBJ1-1, with a possible D match to TRBD1 (6 bases). V was pared by 3 bases and J by 1 base, with 6 bases between. Germline assignment: CDR1 MGHRA and CDR2 YSYEKL. The CDR3 contains 13 residues.